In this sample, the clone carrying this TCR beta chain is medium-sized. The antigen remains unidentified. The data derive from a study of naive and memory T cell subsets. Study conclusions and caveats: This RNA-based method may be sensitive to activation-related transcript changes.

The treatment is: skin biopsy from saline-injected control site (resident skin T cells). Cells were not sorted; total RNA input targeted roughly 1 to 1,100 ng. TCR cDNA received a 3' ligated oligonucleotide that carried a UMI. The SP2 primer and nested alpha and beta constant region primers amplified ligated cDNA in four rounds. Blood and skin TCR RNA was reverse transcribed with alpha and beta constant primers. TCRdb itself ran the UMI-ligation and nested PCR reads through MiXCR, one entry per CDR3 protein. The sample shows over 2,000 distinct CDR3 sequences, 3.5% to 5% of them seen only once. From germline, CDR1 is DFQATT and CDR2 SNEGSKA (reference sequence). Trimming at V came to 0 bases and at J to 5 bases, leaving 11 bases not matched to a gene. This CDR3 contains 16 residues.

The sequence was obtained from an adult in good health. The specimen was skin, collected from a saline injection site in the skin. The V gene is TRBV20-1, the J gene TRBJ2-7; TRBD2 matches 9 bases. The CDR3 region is CSARDLGLAGPDEQYF. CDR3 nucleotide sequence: TGCAGTGCTAGAGATCTTGGGCTAGCGGGACCAGACGAGCAGTACTTC.